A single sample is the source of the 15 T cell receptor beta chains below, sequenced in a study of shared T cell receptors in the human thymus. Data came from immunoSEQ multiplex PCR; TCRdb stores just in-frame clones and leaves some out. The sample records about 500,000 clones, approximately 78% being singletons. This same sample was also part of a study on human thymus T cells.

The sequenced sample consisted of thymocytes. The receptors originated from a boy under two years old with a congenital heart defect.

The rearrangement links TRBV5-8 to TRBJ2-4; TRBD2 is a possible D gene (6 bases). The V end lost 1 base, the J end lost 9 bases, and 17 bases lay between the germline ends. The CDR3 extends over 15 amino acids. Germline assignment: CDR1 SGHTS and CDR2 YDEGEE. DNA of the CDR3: TGTGCCAGCAGCTTGTGGGCGGGGTACAAGGGCATTCAGTACTTC. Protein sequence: CASSLWAGYKGIQYF.

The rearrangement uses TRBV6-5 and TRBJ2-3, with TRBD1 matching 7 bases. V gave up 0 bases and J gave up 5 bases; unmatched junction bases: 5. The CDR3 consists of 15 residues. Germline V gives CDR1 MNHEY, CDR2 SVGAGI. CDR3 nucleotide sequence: TGTGCCAGCAGTTACTCCGACAGGGAAAGAGATACGCAGTATTTT. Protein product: CASSYSDRERDTQYF.

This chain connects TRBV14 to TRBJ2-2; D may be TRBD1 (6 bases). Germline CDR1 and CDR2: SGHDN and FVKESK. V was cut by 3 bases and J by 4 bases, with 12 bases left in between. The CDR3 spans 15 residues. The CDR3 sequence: CASSHHGQPTGELFF. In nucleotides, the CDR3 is TGTGCCAGCAGCCACCATGGACAGCCCACCGGGGAGCTGTTTTTT. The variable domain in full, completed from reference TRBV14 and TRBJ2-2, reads EAGVTQFPSHSVIEKGQTVTLRCDPISGHDNLYWYRRVMGKEIKFLLHFVKESKQDESGMPNNRFLAERTGGTYSTLKVQPAELEDSGVYFCASSHHGQPTGELFFGEGSRLTVL.

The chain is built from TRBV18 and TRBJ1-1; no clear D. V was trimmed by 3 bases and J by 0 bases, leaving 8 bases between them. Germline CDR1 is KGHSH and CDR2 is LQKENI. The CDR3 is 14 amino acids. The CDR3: CASSPSPVNTEAFF. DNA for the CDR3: TGTGCCAGCTCACCGTCTCCCGTGAACACTGAAGCTTTCTTT.

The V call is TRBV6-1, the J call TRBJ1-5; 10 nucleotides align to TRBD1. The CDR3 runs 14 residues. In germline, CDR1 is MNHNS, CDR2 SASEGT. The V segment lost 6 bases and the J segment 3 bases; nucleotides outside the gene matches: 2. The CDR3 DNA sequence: TGTGCCAGCAGGGGACAGGGGCCCAATCAGCCCCAGCATTTT. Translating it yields CASRGQGPNQPQHF.

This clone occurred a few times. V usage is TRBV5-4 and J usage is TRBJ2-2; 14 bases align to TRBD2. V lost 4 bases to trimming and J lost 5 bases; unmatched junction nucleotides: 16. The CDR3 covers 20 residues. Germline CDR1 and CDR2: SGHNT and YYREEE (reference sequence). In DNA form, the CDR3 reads TGTGCCAGCAGCAGAGAGAACGGGACTAGCGGGAGTCACCAAACCGGGGAGCTGTTTTTT. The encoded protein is CASSRENGTSGSHQTGELFF.

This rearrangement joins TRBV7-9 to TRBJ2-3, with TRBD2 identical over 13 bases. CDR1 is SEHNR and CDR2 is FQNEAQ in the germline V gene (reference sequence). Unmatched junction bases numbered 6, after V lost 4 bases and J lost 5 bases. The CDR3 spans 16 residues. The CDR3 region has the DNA TGTGCCAGCAGCTCACGGGGACTAGCGGGAATAGATACGCAGTATTTT. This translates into CASSSRGLAGIDTQYF.

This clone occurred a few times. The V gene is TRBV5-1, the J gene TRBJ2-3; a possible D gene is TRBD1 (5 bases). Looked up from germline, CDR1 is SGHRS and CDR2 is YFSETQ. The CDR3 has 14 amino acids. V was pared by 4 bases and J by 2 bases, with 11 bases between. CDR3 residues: CASSPQGPTDTQYF. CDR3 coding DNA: TGCGCCAGCAGCCCGCAGGGTCCCACAGATACGCAGTATTTT. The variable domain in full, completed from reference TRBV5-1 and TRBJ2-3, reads KAGVTQTPRYLIKTRGQQVTLSCSPISGHRSVSWYQQTPGQGLQFLFEYFSETQRNKGNFPGRFSGRQFSNSRSEMNVSTLELGDSALYLCASSPQGPTDTQYFGPGTRLTVL.

The CDR3, as DNA: TGTGCCATCAGTGAGACCCACAGGAGTCCCATGAACACTGAAGCTTTCTTT. Amino acids: CAISETHRSPMNTEAFF. The rearrangement uses TRBV10-3 and TRBJ1-1, with D perhaps TRBD1 (5 bases). The CDR3 is 17 residues long. Looked up from germline, CDR1 is ENHRY and CDR2 is SYGVKD. Trimming cost V 2 bases and J 0 bases, with 16 bases left between them.

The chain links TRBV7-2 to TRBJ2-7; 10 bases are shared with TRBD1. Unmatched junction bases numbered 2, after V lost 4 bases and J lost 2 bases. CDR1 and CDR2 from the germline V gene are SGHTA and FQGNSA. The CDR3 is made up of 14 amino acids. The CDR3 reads CASSSGQGAYEQYF. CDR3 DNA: TGTGCCAGCAGCTCAGGACAGGGGGCCTACGAGCAGTACTTC.

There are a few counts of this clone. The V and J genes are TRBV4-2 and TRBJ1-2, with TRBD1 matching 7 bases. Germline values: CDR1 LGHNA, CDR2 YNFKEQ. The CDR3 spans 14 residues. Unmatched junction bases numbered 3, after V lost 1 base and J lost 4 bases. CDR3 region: CASSQGHRGYGYTF. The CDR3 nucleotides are TGTGCCAGCAGCCAAGGACACAGGGGCTATGGCTACACCTTC.

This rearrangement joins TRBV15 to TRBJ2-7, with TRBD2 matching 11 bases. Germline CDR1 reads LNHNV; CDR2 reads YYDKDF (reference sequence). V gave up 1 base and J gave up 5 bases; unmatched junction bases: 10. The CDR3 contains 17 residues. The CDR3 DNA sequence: TGTGCCACCAGCAGAGGCACACTAGCGGGAGATTTTAACGAGCAGTACTTC. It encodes CATSRGTLAGDFNEQYF.

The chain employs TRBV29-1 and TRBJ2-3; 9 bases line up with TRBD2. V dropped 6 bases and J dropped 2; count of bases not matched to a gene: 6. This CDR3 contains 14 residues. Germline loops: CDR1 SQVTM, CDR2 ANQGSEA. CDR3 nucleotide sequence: TGCAGCGTCGAGACTAGCGGATCCACAGATACGCAGTATTTT. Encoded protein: CSVETSGSTDTQYF.

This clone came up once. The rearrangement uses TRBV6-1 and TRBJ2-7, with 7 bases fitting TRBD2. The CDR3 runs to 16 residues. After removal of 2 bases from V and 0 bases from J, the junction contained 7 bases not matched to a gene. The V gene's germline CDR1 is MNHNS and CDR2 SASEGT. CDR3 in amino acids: CASSERRGTSSYEQYF. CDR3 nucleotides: TGTGCCAGCAGTGAAAGGCGGGGGACCTCCTCCTACGAGCAGTACTTC.

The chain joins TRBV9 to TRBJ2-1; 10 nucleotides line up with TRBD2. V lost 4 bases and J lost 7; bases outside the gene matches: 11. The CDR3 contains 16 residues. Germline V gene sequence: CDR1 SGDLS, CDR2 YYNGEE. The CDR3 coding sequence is TGTGCCAGCAGCTCAAGCGGGAGGGCCGAGAGTAATGAGCAGTTCTTC. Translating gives CASSSSGRAESNEQFF.